The T cell receptor beta chain described here comes from a study of blood T cells in healthy people across ages. Then a second PCR, running about 7 to 11 cycles, was carried out with a sample-barcoded 5' primer and a J-beta primer mix. TCRdb independently ran MiXCR on the 5' RACE reads; one entry per CDR3 protein. The repertoire holds approximately 880,000 distinct CDR3 sequences, with about 48% as singletons. This clonotype was seen only a few times. Antigen specificity is unknown. Study results and limitations: Naive T cell percentage and TCR beta diversity correlated strongly. In long-lived donors, naive CD4+ cell counts and diversity exceeded those of aged donors. Roughly linearly, TCR beta diversity per million T cells fell as age increased.

Total RNA was extracted at no less than 5 micrograms per sample. This sequence originates from a man under 40 in good health. What was sequenced was blood.

The CDR3 here is CASSQERGQQVPYEQYF. The DNA of the CDR3 is TGTGCCAGCAGCCAAGAAAGGGGACAGCAAGTTCCCTACGAGCAGTACTTC. The chain has TRBV4-2 and TRBJ2-7; 7 bases fit TRBD1. CDR3 length: 17 residues. V trimming: 0 bases; J trimming: 2 bases; junction bases outside the gene matches: 10. The germline gives CDR1 LGHNA, CDR2 YNFKEQ.